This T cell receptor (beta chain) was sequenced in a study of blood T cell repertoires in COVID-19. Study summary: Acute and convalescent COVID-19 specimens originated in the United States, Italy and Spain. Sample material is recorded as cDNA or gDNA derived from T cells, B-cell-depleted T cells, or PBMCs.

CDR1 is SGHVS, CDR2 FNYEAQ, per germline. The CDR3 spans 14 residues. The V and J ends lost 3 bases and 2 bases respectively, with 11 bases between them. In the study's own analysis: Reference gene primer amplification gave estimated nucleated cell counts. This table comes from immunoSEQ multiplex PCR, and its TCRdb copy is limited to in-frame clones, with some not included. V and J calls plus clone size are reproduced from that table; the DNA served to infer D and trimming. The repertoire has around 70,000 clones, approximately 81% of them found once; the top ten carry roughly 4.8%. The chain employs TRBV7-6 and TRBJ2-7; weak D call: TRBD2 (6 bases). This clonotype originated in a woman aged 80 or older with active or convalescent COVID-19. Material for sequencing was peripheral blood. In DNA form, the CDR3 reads TGTGCCAGCAGCTTGGGGGACTCTACCTACGAGCAGTACTTC. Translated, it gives CASSLGDSTYEQYF.